Shown below are 5 T cell receptor beta chains from a single sample sequenced in a study of cytomegalovirus exposure and HLA in healthy donors. PCR was performed using 60 Vbeta and 13 Jbeta primers. This table comes from immunoSEQ multiplex PCR, and its TCRdb copy is limited to in-frame clones, with some not included. The data show about 160,000 clones, around 80% seen once. Sequencing was carried out using PBMCs. These receptors were obtained from a man aged 40-49 years in good health and CMV-seropositive.

CDR3 amino acids: CASVPTGLNTEAFF. CDR3 bases: TGTGCCAGCGTACCAACAGGGTTAAACACTGAAGCTTTCTTT. The chain recombines TRBV7-9 with TRBJ1-1; D perhaps matches TRBD1 (6 bases). Deletions cut 8 bases from V and 2 bases from J, with 15 bases between. Germline V gene lookup returns CDR1 SEHNR and CDR2 FQNEAQ (reference sequence). There are 14 residues in the CDR3.

The chain is built from TRBV6-1 and TRBJ2-5, with D perhaps matching TRBD1 (7 bases). The CDR3 is 12 residues long. Germline values: CDR1 MNHNS, CDR2 SASEGT. Trimming removed 3 bases from V and 9 bases from J, with 11 bases in between. Written as DNA, the CDR3 is TGTGCCAGCAGTGACCAGGGGGGTGCCCAGTACTTC. It yields the protein CASSDQGGAQYF.

The V gene is TRBV7-6, the J gene TRBJ2-7; 9 nucleotides agree with TRBD2. The junction had 5 bases not matched to a gene; V was cut back by 5 bases and J by 6 bases. The CDR3 totals 13 residues. Germline values: CDR1 SGHVS, CDR2 FNYEAQ. CDR3 in amino acids: CASSLGGRVEQYF. CDR3 DNA sequence: TGTGCCAGCAGCCTGGGCGGGAGGGTCGAGCAGTACTTC.

V is TRBV7-2 and J is TRBJ2-1; no firm D call. Per the germline V gene, CDR1 is SGHTA and CDR2 is FQGNSA. The CDR3 is made up of 14 amino acids. Between the trimmed V and J ends, which lost 1 base and 1 base, there was a span of 5 bases. The DNA of the CDR3 is TGTGCCAGCAGCTTAGGGGCATCCTACAATGAGCAGTTCTTC. Protein sequence: CASSLGASYNEQFF.

The chain is built from TRBV27 and TRBJ2-7, with D possibly being TRBD1 (5 bases). CDR3 length equals 17 residues. Per germline, CDR1 MNHEY and CDR2 SMNVEV (reference sequence). V was cut by 2 bases and J by 3 bases, with 20 bases left in between. CDR3 sequence (DNA): TGTGCCAGCAGTTTAGTGATGCCGCTGGGGCAGAACTACGAGCAGTACTTC. Encoded protein: CASSLVMPLGQNYEQYF.